Below are 18 T cell receptor beta chains sequenced from a single sample in a study of blood T cell repertoires in COVID-19. Generated by immunoSEQ multiplex PCR, the TCRdb table keeps only in-frame clones and is missing some. The sample yields more than 200,000 clones, around 85% seen once. The specimen sequenced was peripheral blood. The receptor set was obtained from a man older than 75 with acute or convalescent COVID-19.

The genes are TRBV14 and TRBJ2-3, with D uncertain. The CDR3 sequence is 15 residues long. V shed 1 base and J shed 3 bases, with 11 bases lying between them. Germline V gene lookup returns CDR1 SGHDN and CDR2 FVKESK. CDR3 DNA: TGTGCCAGCAGCCAAGGAAAAGCAGCGACAGATACGCAGTATTTT. It yields the protein CASSQGKAATDTQYF.

The chain has TRBV5-1 and TRBJ1-4, with 9 bases identical to TRBD1. From germline, CDR1 is SGHRS and CDR2 YFSETQ. This CDR3 comprises 14 residues. V lost 3 bases and J lost 8; bases outside the gene matches: 5. The CDR3 DNA follows: TGCGCCAGCAGCTGGACAGGGGAGGGGGAAAAACTGTTTTTT. Translating it yields CASSWTGEGEKLFF.

This sequence joins TRBV4-1 and TRBJ2-6; D might be TRBD2 (5 bases). Germline V gene sequence: CDR1 MGHRA, CDR2 YSYEKL. The CDR3 contains 15 residues. Trimming stripped 5 bases from V and 9 bases from J, with 17 bases between. CDR3: CASSSGTLRGNVLTF. For the CDR3, the DNA is TGCGCCAGCAGCTCAGGAACCCTCCGGGGCAACGTCCTGACTTTC.

The rearrangement joins TRBV3-1 (or the pseudogene TRBV3-2) to TRBJ1-6, with 7 positions matching TRBD1. The germline V gene encodes CDR1 LGHDT and CDR2 YNNKEL (reference sequence). The V gene end was trimmed by 4 bases and the J gene end by 6 bases; junction bases not matched to a gene: 6. The CDR3 runs 15 residues. DNA for the CDR3: TGTGCCAGCAGCCCCTTCGGACAGGTTAATTCACCCCTCCACTTT. It specifies CASSPFGQVNSPLHF.

The chain couples TRBV28 to TRBJ2-2, with TRBD1 as a possible D gene (5 bases). The V gene lost 2 bases and the J gene lost 5 bases, with 9 bases spanning the gap. The CDR3 covers 14 residues. The germline V gene encodes CDR1 MDHEN and CDR2 SYDVKM. This CDR3 reads CASSLQGTTGELFF. CDR3 sequence (DNA): TGTGCCAGCAGTTTACAGGGAACAACCGGGGAGCTGTTTTTT.

The chain has TRBV3-1 (or the pseudogene TRBV3-2) and TRBJ1-5; D may be TRBD1 (6 bases). Germline CDR1 LGHDT, CDR2 YNNKEL (reference sequence). The V and J ends lost 2 bases and 0 bases respectively, with 11 bases between them. The CDR3 extends over 16 amino acids. CDR3 in amino acids: CASSQTGQISNQPQHF. CDR3 DNA: TGTGCCAGCAGCCAAACAGGACAGATTAGCAATCAGCCCCAGCATTTT.

This clone was observed a handful of times. The rearrangement uses TRBV18 and TRBJ2-1; 8 positions agree with TRBD2. Germline V gene data show CDR1 as KGHSH and CDR2 as LQKENI. This CDR3 has 16 amino acids. V lost 4 bases and J lost 7; bases outside the gene matches: 12. The CDR3 sequence: CASSQTGTRVMNEQFF. CDR3 DNA sequence: TGTGCCAGCTCACAAACAGGGACTAGAGTAATGAATGAGCAGTTCTTC.

V gene TRBV6-2 or TRBV6-3 combines with J gene TRBJ1-5; 7 nucleotides agree with TRBD1. The V and J ends lost 4 bases and 0 bases, in that order; junction bases with no gene match: 3. This CDR3 has 15 residues. Germline V gene lookup returns CDR1 MNHEY and CDR2 SVGEGT. The CDR3 loop reads CASSWGQFSNQPQHF. CDR3 in DNA: TGTGCCAGCAGTTGGGGACAGTTTAGCAATCAGCCCCAGCATTTT.

V is TRBV21-1 and J is TRBJ2-4; TRBD2, as called in the table, went unchecked against the DNA. TRBV21-1 is tagged as a pseudogene. The CDR3 contains 19 residues. This chain's CDR3 is CASSKARSSGRAGSYIQYF. In DNA form, the CDR3 reads TGTGCCAGCAGCAAAGCGCGGAGTAGCGGGAGGGCGGGTAGTTACATTCAGTACTTC.

V is TRBV5-4 and J is TRBJ2-2, with a possible D match to TRBD2 (6 bases). Germline-derived CDR1 and CDR2 are SGHNT and YYREEE (reference sequence). This CDR3 region has 14 residues. Between the trimmed V and J ends, which lost 0 bases and 4 bases, there was a span of 7 bases. The CDR3 is CASSLAGLTGELFF. Here the CDR3 DNA reads TGTGCCAGCAGCTTGGCGGGACTCACCGGGGAGCTGTTTTTT.

The chain is built from TRBV2 and TRBJ1-2, with D possibly being TRBD1 (5 bases). There are 12 residues in the CDR3. Germline V lookup: CDR1 SNHLY, CDR2 FYNNEI. The ends were cut back, 10 bases at V and 5 bases at J, with 14 bases in the middle. DNA for the CDR3: TGTGCCACCGGGGGACTCGGATATGGCTACACCTTC. Its translation is CATGGLGYGYTF.

The V call is TRBV11-2, the J call TRBJ2-5; TRBD2 matches 15 bases. The germline CDR1 and CDR2 sequences are SGHAT and FQNNGV. V trimming: 3 bases; J trimming: 3 bases; junction bases outside the gene matches: 11. The CDR3 is made up of 19 amino acids. This CDR3 reads CASSFLGLAGGGPEETQYF. The CDR3 DNA reads as TGTGCCAGCAGCTTCCTTGGACTAGCGGGAGGGGGCCCGGAAGAGACCCAGTACTTC.

The chain carries TRBV27 and TRBJ2-7, with D tentatively TRBD2 (5 bases). V dropped 2 bases and J dropped 0 bases, with 11 bases sitting between them. The CDR3 spans 15 residues. Germline CDR1 is MNHEY and CDR2 is SMNVEV (reference sequence). The CDR3 protein is CASSLGRRSSYEQYF. The CDR3 coding sequence is TGTGCCAGCAGTTTAGGGCGGAGGAGCTCCTACGAGCAGTACTTC.

The V gene is TRBV10-3, the J gene TRBJ1-1, with 12 bases that match TRBD1. This CDR3 comprises 16 residues. Germline loops: CDR1 ENHRY, CDR2 SYGVKD. V dropped 10 bases and J dropped 5; count of bases not matched to a gene: 14. In nucleotides, the CDR3 is TGTGCCACGAAGGGGGGGACAGGGGGCTTTGGGACTGAAGCTTTCTTT. Translating gives CATKGGTGGFGTEAFF.

Comment on this clone: The same CDR3 can be traced to other DNA sequences in this sample. The chain carries TRBV24-1 and TRBJ1-2; 7 nucleotides align to TRBD1. This CDR3 region has 13 residues. In germline, CDR1 is KGHDR, CDR2 SFDVKD. Germline trimming cut 5 bases from V and 4 bases from J; bases unmatched to any gene: 3. Here the CDR3 reads CATSVAGGYGYTF. CDR3 DNA sequence: TGTGCCACCAGTGTGGCAGGGGGCTATGGCTACACCTTC.

This chain joins TRBV7-9 and TRBJ2-7; D unclear. CDR3 size: 11 residues. The V gene's germline CDR1 is SEHNR and CDR2 FQNEAQ (reference sequence). Trimming took off 4 bases at V and 5 bases at J, with 6 bases between the two ends. The CDR3 DNA follows: TGTGCCAGCAGCTACGACAACGAGCAGTACTTC. This codes for CASSYDNEQYF.

This clone appeared a single time. This specimen includes other DNA sequences encoding the same CDR3. The V and J genes are TRBV3-1 (or the pseudogene TRBV3-2) and TRBJ2-7; D is unclear. Germline V gene data show CDR1 as LGHDT and CDR2 as YNNKEL (reference sequence). With 1 base removed from V and 1 base from J, the gap between germline ends came to 5 bases. This CDR3 spans 13 amino acids. CDR3 in DNA: TGTGCCAGCAGCCAAGGGCAGTCCTACGAGCAGTACTTC. Encoded protein: CASSQGQSYEQYF.

The sample holds many counts of this clone. The V call is TRBV6-5, the J call TRBJ2-1; TRBD2 matches 9 bases. Germline V gene data show CDR1 as MNHEY and CDR2 as SVGAGI. V lost 5 bases, J lost 2 bases, and 4 bases stayed unmatched. The CDR3 totals 15 residues. CDR3 bases: TGTGCCAGCAGTCTTCTAGCGGGACCCTACAATGAGCAGTTCTTC. Translated: CASSLLAGPYNEQFF.